This T cell receptor beta chain derives from a study of blood T cell repertoires in COVID-19. About the research overall: Nucleic acid was either cDNA or gDNA, and it came from T cells, B-cell-depleted T cells, or PBMCs.

Per the germline V gene, CDR1 is MNHNS and CDR2 is SASEGT. The ends were cut back, 1 base at V and 8 bases at J, with 5 bases in the middle. There are 11 residues in the CDR3. TCRdb's table, derived via immunoSEQ multiplex PCR, lists solely in-frame clones and lacks some. The sample yields about 440,000 clones, 70% to 90% seen once. The study recruited people aged roughly 18 to 100 years across around 23 US areas. The specimen sequenced was PBMCs or T cells enriched from blood (not recorded which). The chain uses TRBV6-1 and TRBJ1-1; D gene unclear. This TCR came from a woman under 30 with acute COVID-19. The CDR3 loop reads CASSEVSEAFF. As DNA, the CDR3 is TGTGCCAGCAGTGAAGTTAGCGAAGCTTTCTTT.